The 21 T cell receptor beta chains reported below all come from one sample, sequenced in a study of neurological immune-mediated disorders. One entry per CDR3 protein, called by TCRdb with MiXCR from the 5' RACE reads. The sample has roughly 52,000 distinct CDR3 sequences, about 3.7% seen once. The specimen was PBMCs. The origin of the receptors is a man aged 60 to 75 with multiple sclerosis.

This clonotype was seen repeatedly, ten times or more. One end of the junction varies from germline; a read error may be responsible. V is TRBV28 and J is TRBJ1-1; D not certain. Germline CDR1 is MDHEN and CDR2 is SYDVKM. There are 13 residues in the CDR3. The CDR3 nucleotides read TGTGCCAGCAGTCAAGGCAGGAACACTGAAGCTTTTTTT. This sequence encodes CASSQGRNTEAFF. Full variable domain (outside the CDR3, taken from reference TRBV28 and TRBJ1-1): DVKVTQSSRYLVKRTGEKVFLECVQDMDHENMFWYRQDPGLGLRLIYFSYDVKMKEKGDIPEGYSVSREKKERFSLILESASTNQTSMYLCASSQGRNTEAFFGQGTRLTVV.

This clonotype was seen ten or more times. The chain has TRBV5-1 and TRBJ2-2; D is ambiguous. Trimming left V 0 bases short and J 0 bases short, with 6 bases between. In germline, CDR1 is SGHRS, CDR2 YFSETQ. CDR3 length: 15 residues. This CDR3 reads CASSLGTTNTGELFF. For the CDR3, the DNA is TGCGCCAGCAGCTTGGGGACGACGAACACCGGGGAGCTGTTTTTT.

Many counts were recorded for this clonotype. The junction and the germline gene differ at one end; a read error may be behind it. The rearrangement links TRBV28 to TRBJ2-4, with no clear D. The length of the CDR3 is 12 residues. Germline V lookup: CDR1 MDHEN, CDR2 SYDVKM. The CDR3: CASSFGKIIQYF. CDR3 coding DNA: TGTGCCAGCAGTTTCGGCAAAATCATTCAGTACTTC.

CDR3 sequence: CSAAAGTTRNQPQHF. In DNA form, the CDR3 reads TGCAGTGCTGCAGCAGGGACGACCCGAAATCAGCCCCAGCATTTT. The chain has TRBV20-1 and TRBJ1-5, with D tentatively TRBD1 (5 bases). V was trimmed by 5 bases and J by 4 bases, leaving 18 bases between them. This CDR3 is built from 15 residues. Germline CDR1 and CDR2: DFQATT and SNEGSKA (reference sequence).

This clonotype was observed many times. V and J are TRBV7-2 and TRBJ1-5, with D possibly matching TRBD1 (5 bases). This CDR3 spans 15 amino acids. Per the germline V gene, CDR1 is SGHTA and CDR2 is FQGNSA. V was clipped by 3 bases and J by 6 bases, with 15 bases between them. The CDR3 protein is CASSFSQGGAQPQHF. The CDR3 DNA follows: TGTGCCAGCAGCTTTAGTCAGGGAGGGGCTCAGCCCCAGCATTTT.

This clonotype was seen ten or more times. The CDR3 protein is CASSQQDKNTEAFF. The CDR3 nucleotides are TGTGCCAGCAGCCAGCAGGACAAGAACACTGAAGCTTTCTTT. V is TRBV7-9 and J is TRBJ1-1; maybe TRBD1 (5 bases). Trimming left V 5 bases short and J 1 base short, with 11 bases between. The CDR3 is made up of 14 amino acids. The germline V gene encodes CDR1 SEHNR and CDR2 FQNEAQ (reference sequence). The entire variable domain, with the rest obtained from reference TRBV7-9 and TRBJ1-1, is as follows: DTGVSQNPRHKITKRGQNVTFRCDPISEHNRLYWYRQTLGQGPEFLTYFQNEAQLEKSRLLSDRFSAERPKGSFSTLEIQRTEQGDSAMYLCASSQQDKNTEAFFGQGTRLTVV.

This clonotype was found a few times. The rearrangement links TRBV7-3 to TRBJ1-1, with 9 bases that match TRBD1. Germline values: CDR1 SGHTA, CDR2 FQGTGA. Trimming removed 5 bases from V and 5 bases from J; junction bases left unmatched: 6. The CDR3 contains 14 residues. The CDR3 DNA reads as TGTGCCAGCAGCCAACAGGGGGCAATAACTGAAGCTTTCTTT. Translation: CASSQQGAITEAFF.

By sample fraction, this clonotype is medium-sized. DNA for the CDR3: TGCAGTGCTAAGGGACTAGCGGGAGATTCAGACGAGCAGTACTTC. It encodes CSAKGLAGDSDEQYF. This rearrangement joins TRBV20-1 to TRBJ2-7; 14 bases map to TRBD2. This CDR3 contains 15 residues. CDR1 and CDR2 from the germline V gene are DFQATT and SNEGSKA (reference sequence). The V and J ends lost 4 bases and 5 bases, in that order; junction bases with no gene match: 7.

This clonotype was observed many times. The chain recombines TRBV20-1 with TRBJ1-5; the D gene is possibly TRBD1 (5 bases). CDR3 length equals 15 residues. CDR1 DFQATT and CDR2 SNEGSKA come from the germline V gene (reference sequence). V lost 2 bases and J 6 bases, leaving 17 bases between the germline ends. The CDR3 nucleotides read TGCAGTGCTAGACCTACGGAGGAGGGGCTTCAGCCCCAGCATTTT. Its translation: CSARPTEEGLQPQHF.

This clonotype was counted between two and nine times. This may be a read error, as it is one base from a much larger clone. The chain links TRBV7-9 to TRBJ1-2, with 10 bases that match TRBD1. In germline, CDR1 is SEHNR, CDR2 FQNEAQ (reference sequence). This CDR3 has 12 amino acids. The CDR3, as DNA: TGTGACAGCACCTACCGGGACAGGGGACGATACTTC. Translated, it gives CDSTYRDRGRYF. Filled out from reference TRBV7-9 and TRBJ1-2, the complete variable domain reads DTGVSQNPRHKITKRGQNVTFRCDPISEHNRLYWYRQTLGQGPEFLTYFQNEAQLEKSRLLSDRFSAERPKGSFSTLEIQRTEQGDSAMYLCDSTYRDRGRYFGSGTRLTVV.

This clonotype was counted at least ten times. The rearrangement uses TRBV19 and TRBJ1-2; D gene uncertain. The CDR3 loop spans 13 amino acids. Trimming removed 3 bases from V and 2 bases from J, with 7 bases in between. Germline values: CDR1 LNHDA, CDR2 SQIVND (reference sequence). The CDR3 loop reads CASSMTANYGYTF. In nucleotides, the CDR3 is TGTGCCAGTAGTATGACGGCAAACTATGGCTACACCTTC.

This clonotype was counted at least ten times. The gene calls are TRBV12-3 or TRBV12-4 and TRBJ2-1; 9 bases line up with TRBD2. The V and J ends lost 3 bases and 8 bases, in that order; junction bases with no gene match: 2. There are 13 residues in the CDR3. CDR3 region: CASSLREGYEQFF. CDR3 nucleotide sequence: TGTGCCAGCAGTTTGCGGGAGGGATATGAGCAGTTCTTC.

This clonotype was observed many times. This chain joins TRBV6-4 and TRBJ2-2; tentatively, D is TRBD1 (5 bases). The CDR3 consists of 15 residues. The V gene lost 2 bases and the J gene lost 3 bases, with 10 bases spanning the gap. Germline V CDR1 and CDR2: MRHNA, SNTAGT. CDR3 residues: CASSDHSGYTGELFF. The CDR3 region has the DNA TGTGCCAGCAGTGACCATTCAGGGTACACCGGGGAGCTGTTTTTT.

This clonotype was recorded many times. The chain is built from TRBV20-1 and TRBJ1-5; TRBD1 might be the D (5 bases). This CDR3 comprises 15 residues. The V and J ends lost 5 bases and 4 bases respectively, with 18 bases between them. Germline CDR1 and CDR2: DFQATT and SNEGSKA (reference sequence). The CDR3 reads CSAPLLSQGNQPQHF. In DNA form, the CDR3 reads TGCAGTGCTCCACTACTTTCTCAGGGAAATCAGCCCCAGCATTTT.

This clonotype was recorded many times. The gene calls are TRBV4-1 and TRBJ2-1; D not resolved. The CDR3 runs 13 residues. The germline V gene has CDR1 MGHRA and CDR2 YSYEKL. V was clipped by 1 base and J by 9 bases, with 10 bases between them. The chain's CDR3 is CASSQVGRSEQFF. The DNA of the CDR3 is TGCGCCAGCAGCCAAGTCGGGCGATCTGAGCAGTTCTTC.

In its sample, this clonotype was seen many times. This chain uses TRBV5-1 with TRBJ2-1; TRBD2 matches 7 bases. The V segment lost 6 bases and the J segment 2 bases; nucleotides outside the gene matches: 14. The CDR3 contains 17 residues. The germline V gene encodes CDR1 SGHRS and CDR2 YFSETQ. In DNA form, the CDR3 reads TGCGCCAGCACCCCATCCAAGGGAGGGGAAACCTACAATGAGCAGTTCTTC. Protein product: CASTPSKGGETYNEQFF.

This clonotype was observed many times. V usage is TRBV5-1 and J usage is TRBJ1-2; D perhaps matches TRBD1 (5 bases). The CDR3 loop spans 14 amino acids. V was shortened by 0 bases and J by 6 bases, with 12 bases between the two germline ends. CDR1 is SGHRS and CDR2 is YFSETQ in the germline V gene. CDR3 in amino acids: CASSLAGTTNGYTF. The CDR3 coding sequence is TGCGCCAGCAGCTTGGCCGGGACGACTAATGGCTACACCTTC. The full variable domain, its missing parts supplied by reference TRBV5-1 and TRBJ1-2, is KAGVTQTPRYLIKTRGQQVTLSCSPISGHRSVSWYQQTPGQGLQFLFEYFSETQRNKGNFPGRFSGRQFSNSRSEMNVSTLELGDSALYLCASSLAGTTNGYTFGSGTRLTVV.

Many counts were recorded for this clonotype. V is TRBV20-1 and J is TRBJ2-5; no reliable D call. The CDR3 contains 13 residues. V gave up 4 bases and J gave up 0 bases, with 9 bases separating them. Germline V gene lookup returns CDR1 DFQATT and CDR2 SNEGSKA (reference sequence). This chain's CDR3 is CSATEQYQETQYF. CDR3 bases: TGCAGTGCTACCGAGCAATACCAAGAGACCCAGTACTTC.

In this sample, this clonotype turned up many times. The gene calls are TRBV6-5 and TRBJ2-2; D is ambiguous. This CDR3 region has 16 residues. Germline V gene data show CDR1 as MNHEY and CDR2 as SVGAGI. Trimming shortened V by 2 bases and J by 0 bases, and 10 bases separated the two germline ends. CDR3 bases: TGTGCCAGCAGTTACGATGGCGGTGCGAACACCGGGGAGCTGTTTTTT. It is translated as CASSYDGGANTGELFF.

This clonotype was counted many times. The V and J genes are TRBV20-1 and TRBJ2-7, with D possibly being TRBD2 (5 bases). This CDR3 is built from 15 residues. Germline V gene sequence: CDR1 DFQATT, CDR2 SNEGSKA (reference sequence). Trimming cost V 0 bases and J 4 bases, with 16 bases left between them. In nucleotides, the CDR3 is TGCAGTGCTAGAGATACTAGAGGGAGTGGGTACGAGCAGTACTTC. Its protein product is CSARDTRGSGYEQYF.

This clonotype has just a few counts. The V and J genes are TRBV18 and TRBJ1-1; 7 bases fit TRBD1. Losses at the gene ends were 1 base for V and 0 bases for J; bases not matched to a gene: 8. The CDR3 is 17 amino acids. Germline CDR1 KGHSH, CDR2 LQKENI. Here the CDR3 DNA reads TGTGCCAGCTCACCACTCGGGACAGATATTATGAACACTGAAGCTTTCTTT. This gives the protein CASSPLGTDIMNTEAFF.